This TCR beta chain is from a study of OX40 agonist ivuxolimab in advanced cancers. Whole-study results and caveats: Clonal expansion by week 6 occurred in CD4+ and CD8+ blood T cells (at 0.1 to 3.0 mg/kg).

The germline V gene encodes CDR1 SGHKS and CDR2 YYEKEE (reference sequence). The CDR3 extends over 13 amino acids. Trimming cost V 1 base and J 7 bases, with 9 bases left between them. In regard to this clone: Antigen unknown.

The protocol was immunoSEQ multiplex PCR, while the TCRdb copy is restricted to in-frame clones and leaves out a portion. Of tens of thousands of clones listed, 88% are singletons. The J gene is TRBJ1-5, the V gene TRBV5-5; D unclear. The input for sequencing was CD4+ or CD8+ T cells sorted from blood, taken in a trial of the OX40 agonist ivuxolimab. The origin of this receptor is an adult with an advanced solid tumor such as melanoma, head and neck, liver or kidney cancer. CDR3 DNA: TGTGCCAGCAGCTTGATGAACGAGCAGCCCCAGCATTTT. It is translated as CASSLMNEQPQHF.